This T cell receptor beta chain emerged from a study of T-cell reconstitution after alpha-beta-depleted transplantation in children. The TCRbeta library incorporated unique molecular identifiers. TCRdb recomputed calls from the PCR reads with MiXCR, one row per CDR3 protein. Among hundreds of thousands of distinct CDR3 sequences, about 15% were seen once, and the ten largest hold just under 45%. Findings and limits, study-wide: Alpha-beta T cells present about two months after transplant were reported to originate from several hundred expanded graft clones. By one year post-transplant, T-cell counts and diversity largely arose from T cells that were newly produced.

A note on this clonotype: Its antigen is not identified.

The CDR3 is 14 amino acids. Germline-derived CDR1 and CDR2 are SSHAT and FNYEAQ (reference sequence). Trimming cost V 5 bases and J 0 bases, with 11 bases left between them. The origin of this receptor is a male patient between 2 and 10 years old who had a stem cell transplant for acute lymphoblastic leukemia, so the T cells may come from the graft donor. This specimen consisted of PBMCs, mostly from graft donor cells, obtained 360 days after TCRalphabeta/CD19-depleted stem cell transplant. This chain connects TRBV7-7 to TRBJ2-7, with D possibly TRBD2 on 6 matching bases. Here the CDR3 reads CASSPGDGSYEQYF. The CDR3 bases are TGTGCCAGCAGCCCGGGGGACGGCTCCTACGAGCAGTACTTC.